This is a list of T cell receptor beta chains from one sample in a study of blood T cell repertoires in COVID-19. Here immunoSEQ multiplex PCR was the method, and the copy in TCRdb shows in-frame clones only, minus some. The repertoire includes about 94,000 clones, about 80% of them detected once, and under 20% sits in the top ten. The sample was peripheral blood. All receptors derive from a human donor in a cohort sampled during active COVID-19. CDR3s include the opening cysteine and the closing phenylalanine or tryptophan. A D gene is named only where the DNA matches it firmly. Not all rows give a size; the values are once, few, many and, for expanded clones, a class.

size	J	V	D	CDR3	DNA
.	TRBJ2-5	TRBV7-8	.	CASSLARASPKETQYF	TGTGCCAGCAGCTTAGCGAGGGCTAGCCCGAAAGAGACCCAGTACTTC
.	TRBJ1-1	TRBV25-1	.	CASRGHTEAFF	TGTGCCAGCAGGGGGCACACTGAAGCTTTCTTT
once	TRBJ2-2	TRBV5-4	TRBD2	CASSLSSGVNTGELFF	TGTGCCAGCAGCTTGTCCAGCGGGGTGAACACCGGGGAGCTGTTTTTT
.	TRBJ1-1	TRBV27	.	CASSKATNTEAFF	TGTGCCAGCAGTAAAGCAACGAACACTGAAGCTTTCTTT
.	TRBJ2-6	TRBV19	TRBD1	CASSTGTGYSGANVLTF	TGTGCCAGTAGTACCGGGACAGGGTACTCTGGGGCCAACGTCCTGACTTTC
.	TRBJ2-3	TRBV4-1	.	CASSPTGGTVTDTQYF	TGCGCCAGCAGCCCTACCGGCGGGACGGTCACAGATACGCAGTATTTT
many	TRBJ2-3	TRBV5-5	TRBD2	CASSLRLAGGPVADTQYF	TGTGCCAGCAGCTTGAGGCTAGCGGGAGGGCCGGTGGCAGATACGCAGTATTTT
.	TRBJ2-1	TRBV9	TRBD2	CASSVSVAGLYNEQFF	TGTGCCAGCAGCGTAAGTGTAGCGGGGTTGTACAATGAGCAGTTCTTC
.	TRBJ2-7	TRBV10-3	.	CAAYTSPYEQYF	TGTGCCGCGTACACTAGTCCCTACGAGCAGTACTTC
.	TRBJ1-2	TRBV5-1	.	CASSLGQASLFGYTF	TGCGCCAGCAGCTTGGGACAGGCCTCCCTCTTTGGCTACACCTTC
.	TRBJ2-7	TRBV9	TRBD2	CASSPGTSGYEQYF	TGTGCCAGCAGCCCGGGGACTAGCGGCTACGAGCAGTACTTC
once	TRBJ1-2	TRBV20-1	.	CSAPSPYGYTF	TGCAGTGCTCCCTCTCCCTATGGCTACACCTTC
.	TRBJ1-5	TRBV28	TRBD1	CASSLGTGYSNQPQHF	TGTGCCAGCAGTTTGGGGACAGGGTATAGCAATCAGCCCCAGCATTTT
.	TRBJ2-7	TRBV7-9	TRBD2	CASSFDRLADSVFYEQYF	TGTGCCAGCAGCTTCGATCGACTAGCGGACTCAGTTTTCTACGAGCAGTACTTC
.	TRBJ2-7	TRBV5-3	TRBD2	CARSSSTSGYEQYF	TGTGCCAGAAGCTCCTCGACTAGCGGCTACGAGCAGTACTTC
.	TRBJ1-2	TRBV5-5	TRBD1	CASNRQGRGSEGYTF	TGTGCCAGCAACCGACAGGGAAGGGGGAGTGAGGGCTACACCTTC
.	TRBJ2-7	TRBV7-9	TRBD2	CASSLAGLAGEQYF	TGTGCCAGCAGCTTAGCGGGACTAGCTGGCGAGCAGTACTTC
once	TRBJ2-7	TRBV6-1	.	CASSLTGYEQYF	TGTGCCAGCAGCCTAACAGGGTACGAGCAGTACTTC
.	TRBJ2-1	TRBV11-2	.	CASRPGYLGNNEQFF	TGTGCCAGCAGACCGGGGTACTTGGGTAACAATGAGCAGTTCTTC
.	TRBJ1-2	TRBV18	TRBD1	CASSLGTGAKGGYGYTF	TGTGCCAGCTCACTGGGTACAGGGGCCAAGGGAGGCTATGGCTACACCTTC
.	TRBJ1-2	TRBV28	TRBD1	CASSAPTGGSYGYTF	TGTGCCAGCAGCGCACCCACAGGGGGCTCGTATGGCTACACCTTC
.	TRBJ2-5	TRBV6-5	TRBD1	CASNRGTGQETQYF	TGTGCCAGCAACCGGGGGACAGGTCAAGAGACCCAGTACTTC
.	TRBJ1-3	TRBV5-1	.	CASSLLGGPGNTIYF	TGCGCCAGCAGCCTTTTAGGGGGACCTGGAAACACCATATATTTT
.	TRBJ1-5	TRBV18	.	CASSPGGGGQPQHF	TGTGCCAGCTCACCGGGGGGAGGCGGTCAGCCCCAGCATTTT
.	TRBJ1-1	TRBV5-4	TRBD1	CASSPGTAWLRAEAFF	TGTGCCAGCAGCCCCGGGACAGCTTGGTTAAGGGCTGAAGCTTTCTTT
.	TRBJ2-7	TRBV18	TRBD2	CASSRRLAGVYEQYF	TGTGCCAGCTCACGAAGACTAGCGGGAGTCTACGAGCAGTACTTC
.	TRBJ2-3	TRBV9	.	CASSVEGQGLATDTQYF	TGTGCCAGCAGCGTAGAAGGGCAGGGGCTCGCTACAGATACGCAGTATTTT
.	TRBJ1-1	TRBV1	.	CTSSQDHGQDTEAFF	TGCACCAGCAGCCAAGATCATGGGCAGGACACTGAAGCTTTCTTT
.	TRBJ1-3	TRBV18	.	CASSLPGALVPIYF	TGTGCCAGCTCACTGCCGGGAGCTTTGGTACCCATATATTTT
.	TRBJ2-5	TRBV5-1	TRBD1	CASSHPTGKRGETQYF	TGCGCCAGCAGCCATCCGACAGGGAAGAGGGGCGAGACCCAGTACTTC
.	TRBJ1-5	TRBV28	.	CASTPPLYSNQPQHF	TGTGCCAGCACCCCCCCCCTTTATAGCAATCAGCCCCAGCATTTT
.	TRBJ2-7	TRBV5-1	TRBD2	CASSLSSGGVYEQYF	TGCGCCAGCAGCTTGAGCAGCGGGGGGGTCTACGAGCAGTACTTC
.	TRBJ1-1	TRBV28	TRBD1	CASARDRPNTEAFF	TGTGCCAGCGCCAGGGACAGACCGAACACTGAAGCTTTCTTT
few	TRBJ1-2	TRBV28	.	CASRPATTGDGYTF	TGTGCCAGCAGACCGGCCACGACAGGAGATGGCTACACCTTC
.	TRBJ2-4	TRBV11-2	.	CASSLTRPAEDIQYF	TGTGCCAGCAGCTTGACCAGACCCGCGGAGGACATTCAGTACTTC
.	TRBJ1-3	TRBV5-6	.	CASSSTQGISGNTIYF	TGTGCCAGCAGCTCGACGCAGGGGATCTCTGGAAACACCATATATTTT
.	TRBJ2-7	TRBV2	.	CASSIETTVVSYEQYF	TGTGCCAGCAGTATTGAAACGACAGTTGTCTCCTACGAGCAGTACTTC
.	TRBJ2-1	TRBV10-1	.	CASSELGNGYNEQFF	TGCGCCAGCAGTGAACTCGGTAACGGTTACAATGAGCAGTTCTTC
.	TRBJ1-6	TRBV18	TRBD1	CASSPGGNSPLHF	TGTGCCAGCTCCCCAGGGGGGAATTCACCCCTCCACTTT
few	TRBJ1-2	TRBV7-2	TRBD1	CASTPNRGHIYGYTF	TGTGCCAGCACGCCGAACAGGGGGCATATCTATGGCTACACCTTC
.	TRBJ2-3	TRBV11-2	TRBD2	CASSQTPRRTSGAFTQYF	TGTGCCAGCAGCCAAACCCCTCGGAGGACTAGCGGCGCCTTTACGCAGTATTTT
.	TRBJ2-1	TRBV10-1	TRBD2	CARRKGRGGDSYNEQFF	TGCGCCAGAAGAAAGGGGCGGGGAGGGGACTCCTACAATGAGCAGTTCTTC
.	TRBJ2-7	TRBV6-2/TRBV6-3	TRBD2	CASSYALAGAQETYKQYF	TGTGCCAGCAGTTACGCGCTAGCGGGAGCCCAGGAGACTTATAAGCAGTACTTC
.	TRBJ1-1	TRBV5-1	.	CASSLDPGAVSEAFF	TGCGCCAGCAGCTTGGATCCAGGGGCAGTGTCTGAAGCTTTCTTT
.	TRBJ1-2	TRBV18	.	CASSPTGERLVYYGYTF	TGTGCCAGCTCACCGACCGGGGAACGATTGGTATACTATGGCTACACCTTC
few	TRBJ1-1	TRBV11-2	.	CASSWSGRETEAFF	TGTGCCAGCAGCTGGAGCGGTCGTGAGACTGAAGCTTTCTTT
few	TRBJ2-7	TRBV5-4	TRBD1	CASSHRDRPSYEQYF	TGTGCCAGCAGCCACCGGGACAGGCCCTCCTACGAGCAGTACTTC
.	TRBJ1-1	TRBV28	TRBD1	CASSGTGGTEAFF	TGTGCCAGCAGCGGGACAGGTGGAACTGAAGCTTTCTTT